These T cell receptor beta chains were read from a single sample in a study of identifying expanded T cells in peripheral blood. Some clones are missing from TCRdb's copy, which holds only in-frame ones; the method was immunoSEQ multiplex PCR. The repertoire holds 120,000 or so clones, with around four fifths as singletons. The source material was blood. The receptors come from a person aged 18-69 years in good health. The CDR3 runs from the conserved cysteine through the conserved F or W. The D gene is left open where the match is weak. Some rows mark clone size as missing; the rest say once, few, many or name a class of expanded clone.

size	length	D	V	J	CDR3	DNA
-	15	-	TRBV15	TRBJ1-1	CATSRDLGSYSEAFF	TGTGCCACCAGCAGAGATCTAGGGTCCTATAGTGAAGCTTTCTTT
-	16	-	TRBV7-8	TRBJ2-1	CASSSDNSASYNEQFF	TGTGCCAGCAGCTCGGACAATTCAGCCTCCTACAATGAGCAGTTCTTC
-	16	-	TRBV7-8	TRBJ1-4	CASSLVGGALNEKLFF	TGTGCCAGCAGCTTAGTAGGCGGGGCCCTTAATGAAAAACTGTTTTTT
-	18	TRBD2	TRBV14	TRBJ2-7	CASSEERPQVAGEYEQYF	TGTGCCAGCAGCGAAGAACGCCCCCAGGTAGCGGGGGAGTACGAGCAGTACTTC
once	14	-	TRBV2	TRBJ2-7	CASSVAGRYYEQYF	TGTGCCAGCAGTGTCGCGGGGAGGTACTACGAGCAGTACTTC
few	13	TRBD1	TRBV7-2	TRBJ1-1	CASSPQGGTEAFF	TGTGCCAGCAGCCCTCAGGGGGGCACTGAAGCTTTCTTT
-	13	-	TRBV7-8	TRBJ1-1	CASSLNTNTEAFF	TGTGCCAGCAGCTTAAATACGAACACTGAAGCTTTCTTT
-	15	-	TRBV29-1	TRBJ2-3	CSVDILGGVAVTQYF	TGCAGCGTTGATATTCTGGGGGGAGTTGCGGTTACGCAGTATTTT
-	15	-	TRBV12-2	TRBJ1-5	CASRLVRGSNQPQHF	TGTGCAAGTCGCTTAGTGAGAGGTTCCAATCAGCCCCAGCATTTT
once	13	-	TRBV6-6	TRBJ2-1	CASSYAKHDEQFF	TGTGCCAGCAGTTACGCAAAACATGATGAGCAGTTCTTC
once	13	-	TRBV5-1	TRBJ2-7	CASSLQGPYEQYF	TGCGCCAGCAGCTTGCAGGGGCCCTACGAGCAGTACTTC
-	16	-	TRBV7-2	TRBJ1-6	CASSLFQGFGNSPLHF	TGTGCCAGCAGCTTATTCCAAGGGTTCGGTAATTCACCCCTCCACTTT
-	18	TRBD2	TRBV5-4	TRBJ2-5	CASSRGTGTSGGWETQYF	TGTGCCAGCAGCCGAGGAACCGGGACTAGCGGGGGTTGGGAGACCCAGTACTTC
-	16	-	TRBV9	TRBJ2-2	CASSVDPGVVGGELFF	TGTGCCAGCAGCGTAGATCCAGGGGTCGTTGGCGGGGAGCTGTTTTTT
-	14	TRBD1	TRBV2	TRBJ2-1	CASTSGQGRDEQFF	TGTGCCAGCACCTCGGGACAGGGTAGGGATGAGCAGTTCTTC
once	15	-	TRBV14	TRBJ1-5	CASSSGWGGNQPQHF	TGTGCCAGCAGCTCTGGCTGGGGGGGCAATCAGCCCCAGCATTTT
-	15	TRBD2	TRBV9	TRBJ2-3	CASSVSGAEADTQYF	TGTGCCAGCAGCGTAAGCGGGGCCGAGGCAGATACGCAGTATTTT
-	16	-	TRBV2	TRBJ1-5	CASRIQGLGSNQPQHF	TGTGCCAGCAGGATCCAGGGACTTGGATCAAATCAGCCCCAGCATTTT
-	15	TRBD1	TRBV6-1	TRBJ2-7	CASSDTDRGSYEQYF	TGTGCCAGCAGTGATACGGACAGGGGCAGCTACGAGCAGTACTTC
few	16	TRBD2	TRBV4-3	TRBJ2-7	CASSQQPSGGWGEQYF	TGCGCCAGCAGCCAACAACCTAGCGGGGGATGGGGGGAGCAGTACTTC
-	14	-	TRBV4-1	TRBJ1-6	CASSPSSYNSPLHF	TGCGCCAGCTCCCCGAGTTCCTATAATTCACCCCTCCACTTT
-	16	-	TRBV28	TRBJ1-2	CASSVSHPDFGYGYTF	TGTGCCAGCAGTGTTTCCCACCCAGACTTCGGCTATGGCTACACCTTC
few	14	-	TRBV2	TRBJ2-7	CASIPRTDSYEQYF	TGTGCCAGCATCCCCCGGACAGACTCCTACGAGCAGTACTTC
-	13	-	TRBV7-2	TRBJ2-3	CASSFRLTDTQYF	TGTGCCAGCAGCTTTCGGTTAACAGATACGCAGTATTTT
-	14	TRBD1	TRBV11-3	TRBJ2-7	CASSTRDRDHEQYF	TGTGCCAGCAGCACCCGGGACAGGGACCACGAGCAGTACTTC
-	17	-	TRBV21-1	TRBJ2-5	CASSTLKRGQGQETQYF	TGTGCCAGCAGCACGCTCAAACGTGGACAGGGCCAAGAGACCCAGTACTTC
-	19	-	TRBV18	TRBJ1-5	CASSPQPTGRSTSNQPQHF	TGTGCCAGCTCACCACAGCCAACGGGCAGGAGTACTAGCAATCAGCCCCAGCATTTT
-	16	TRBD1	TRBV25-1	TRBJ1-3	CASSEPGDRGVYTIYF	TGTGCCAGCAGTGAACCAGGGGACAGGGGAGTATACACCATATATTTT
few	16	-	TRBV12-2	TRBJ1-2	CASRLGSWRVRGGYTF	TGTGCAAGTCGCTTAGGTTCATGGAGGGTGAGGGGAGGCTACACCTTC
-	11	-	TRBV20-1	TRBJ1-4	CSATLQEKLFF	TGCAGTGCTACGCTACAGGAAAAACTGTTTTTT
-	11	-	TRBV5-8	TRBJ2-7	CASSFGYEQYF	TGTGCCAGCAGCTTCGGGTACGAGCAGTACTTC
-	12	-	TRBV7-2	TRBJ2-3	CASSPFTDTQYF	TGTGCCAGCAGCCCTTTCACAGATACGCAGTATTTT
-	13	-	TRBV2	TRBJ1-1	CASTQGPISEAFF	TGTGCCAGCACCCAGGGCCCGATCAGTGAAGCTTTCTTT
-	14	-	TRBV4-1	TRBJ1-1	CASSRLGPVEEAFF	TGCGCCAGCAGCCGCCTGGGCCCGGTGGAGGAAGCTTTCTTT
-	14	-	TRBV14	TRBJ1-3	CASSQETRAATIYF	TGTGCCAGCAGCCAAGAAACCCGGGCAGCCACCATATATTTT
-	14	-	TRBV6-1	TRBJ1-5	CASSERVGNQPQHF	TGTGCCAGCAGTGAAAGAGTGGGGAATCAGCCCCAGCATTTT
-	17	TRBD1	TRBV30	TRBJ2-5	CAWSVLGGAGGQETQYF	TGTGCCTGGAGTGTACTAGGGGGCGCCGGAGGACAAGAGACCCAGTACTTC
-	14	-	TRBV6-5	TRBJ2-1	CASRAGQRYNEQFF	TGTGCCAGCAGGGCGGGACAGCGCTACAATGAGCAGTTCTTC
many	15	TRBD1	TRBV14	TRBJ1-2	CASSQAGTGGLGYTF	TGTGCCAGCAGCCAAGCCGGGACAGGGGGCTTGGGCTACACCTTC
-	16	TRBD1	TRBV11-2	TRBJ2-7	CASSLDGTGVFYEQYF	TGTGCCAGCAGCTTAGACGGGACAGGGGTCTTCTACGAGCAGTACTTC
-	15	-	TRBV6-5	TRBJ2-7	CASNEQDSDIYEQYF	TGTGCCAGCAACGAGCAGGACAGCGACATCTACGAGCAGTACTTC
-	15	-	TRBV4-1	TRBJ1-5	CASSHRVGDNQPQHF	TGCGCCAGCAGCCACAGGGTAGGGGACAATCAGCCCCAGCATTTT
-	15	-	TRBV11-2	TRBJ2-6	CASSQTGWGANVLTF	TGTGCCAGCAGCCAAACAGGGTGGGGGGCCAACGTCCTGACTTTC
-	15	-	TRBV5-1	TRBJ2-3	CASSLTGYRTDTQYF	TGCGCCAGCAGCTTGACAGGGTATCGCACAGATACGCAGTATTTT
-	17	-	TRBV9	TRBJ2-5	CASSVRAPQDFQETQYF	TGTGCCAGCAGCGTAAGGGCCCCTCAGGACTTCCAAGAGACCCAGTACTTC
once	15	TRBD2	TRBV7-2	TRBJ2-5	CASSLRGGYQETQYF	TGTGCCAGCAGCCTCCGGGGGGGGTACCAAGAGACCCAGTACTTC
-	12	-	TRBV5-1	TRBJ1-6	CASSSGRLPLHF	TGCGCCAGCAGCTCGGGACGCCTCCCCCTCCACTTT
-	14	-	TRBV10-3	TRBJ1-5	CAISATGSNQPQHF	TGTGCCATCAGTGCAACAGGCTCTAATCAGCCCCAGCATTTT
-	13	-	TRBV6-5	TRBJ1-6	CASSSQRNSPLHF	TGTGCCAGCAGTAGCCAAAGAAATTCACCCCTCCACTTT
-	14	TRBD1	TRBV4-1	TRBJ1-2	CASSPWGQGYGYTF	TGCGCCAGCAGCCCCTGGGGACAGGGATATGGCTACACCTTC
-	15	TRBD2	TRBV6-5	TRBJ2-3	CASTPTGGRTDTQYF	TGTGCCAGCACTCCCACGGGGGGACGCACAGATACGCAGTATTTT
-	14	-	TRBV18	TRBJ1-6	CASSYRADDSPLHF	TGTGCCAGCTCCTACCGGGCCGACGATTCACCCCTCCACTTT
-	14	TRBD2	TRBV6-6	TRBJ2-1	CASRGGGAYNEQFF	TGTGCCAGCCGAGGCGGGGGGGCTTACAATGAGCAGTTCTTC
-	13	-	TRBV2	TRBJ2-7	CASKWGLLPEQYF	TGTGCCAGTAAATGGGGTCTGCTTCCCGAGCAGTACTTC
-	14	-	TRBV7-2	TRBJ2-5	CASSPGYLQETQYF	TGTGCCAGCAGCCCAGGCTACCTCCAAGAGACCCAGTACTTC
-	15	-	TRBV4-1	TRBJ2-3	CASSQVLVGTDTQYF	TGCGCCAGCAGCCAAGTGCTGGTGGGCACAGATACGCAGTATTTT
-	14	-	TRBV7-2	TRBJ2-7	CASRHRDQSYEQYF	TGTGCCAGCAGACACAGGGACCAAAGCTACGAGCAGTACTTC
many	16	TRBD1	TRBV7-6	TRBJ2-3	CASSALTGAETDTQYF	TGTGCCAGCAGCGCCTTAACAGGGGCGGAGACAGATACGCAGTATTTT
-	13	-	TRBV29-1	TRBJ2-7	CSVRRQGLYEQYF	TGCAGCGTTCGCCGACAGGGACTCTACGAGCAGTACTTC